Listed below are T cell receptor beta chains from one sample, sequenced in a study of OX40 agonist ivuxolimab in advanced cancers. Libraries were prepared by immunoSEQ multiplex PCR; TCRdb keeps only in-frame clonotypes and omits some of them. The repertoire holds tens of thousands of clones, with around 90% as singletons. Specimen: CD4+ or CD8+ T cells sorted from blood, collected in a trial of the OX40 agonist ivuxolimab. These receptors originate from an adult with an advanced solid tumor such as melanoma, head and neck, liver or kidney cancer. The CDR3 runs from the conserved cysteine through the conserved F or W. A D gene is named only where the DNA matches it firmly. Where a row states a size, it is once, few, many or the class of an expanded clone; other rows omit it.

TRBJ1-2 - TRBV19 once CASTQMRGSVGGYTF TGTGCCAGTACCCAGATGAGGGGATCCGTGGGTGGCTACACCTTC
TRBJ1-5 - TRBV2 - CASSTYGPQVGQPQHF TGTGCCAGCAGTACTTACGGCCCTCAGGTTGGTCAGCCCCAGCATTTT
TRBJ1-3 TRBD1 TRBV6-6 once CACYRGRGNTIYF TGTGCCTGCTACAGGGGGCGTGGAAACACCATATATTTT
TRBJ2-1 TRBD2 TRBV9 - CASSSWTSGNYNEQFF TGTGCCAGCAGCTCTTGGACTAGCGGAAACTACAATGAGCAGTTCTTC
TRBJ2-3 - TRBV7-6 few CASSPSPDTQYF TGTGCCAGCAGCCCCTCCCCCGATACGCAGTATTTT
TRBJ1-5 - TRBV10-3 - CAISEEDDQPQHF TGTGCCATCAGTGAAGAGGATGATCAGCCCCAGCATTTT
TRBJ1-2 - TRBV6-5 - CASSLIGTVNYGYTF TGTGCCAGCAGCCTGATCGGGACGGTAAACTATGGCTACACCTTC
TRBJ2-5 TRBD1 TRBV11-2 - CASSQGQGAQETQYF TGTGCCAGCAGCCAAGGACAGGGGGCCCAAGAGACCCAGTACTTC
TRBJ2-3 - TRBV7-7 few CASSLSGEADTQYF TGTGCTAGCAGCTTATCCGGGGAGGCAGATACGCAGTATTTT
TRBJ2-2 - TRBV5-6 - CASSLVKSGTGELFF TGTGCCAGCAGCTTGGTTAAAAGCGGGACCGGGGAGCTGTTTTTT
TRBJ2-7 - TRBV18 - CASSTNSYEQYF TGTGCCAGCTCAACAAACAGCTACGAGCAGTACTTC
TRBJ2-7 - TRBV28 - CASSLGAGPPFEQYF TGTGCCAGCAGTTTGGGAGCGGGTCCGCCTTTCGAGCAGTACTTC
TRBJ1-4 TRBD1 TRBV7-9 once CASSPTGQGHEKLFF TGTGCCAGCAGCCCTACGGGACAGGGCCATGAAAAACTGTTTTTT
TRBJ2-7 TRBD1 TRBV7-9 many CASRWDRAPYEQYF TGTGCCAGCAGATGGGACAGGGCCCCCTACGAGCAGTACTTC
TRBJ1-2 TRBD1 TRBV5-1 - CASSRQGGSDGYTF TGCGCCAGCAGCCGACAGGGAGGATCGGATGGCTACACCTTC